This TCR beta chain came from a study of cytomegalovirus exposure and HLA in healthy donors. Clones were sequenced by immunoSEQ multiplex PCR, and TCRdb holds only the in-frame ones, with some missing. The sample includes around 140,000 clones, around 87% of them seen just once. Trimming took 4 bases from V and 6 from J, leaving 13 bases between them. Germline V gene data show CDR1 as SNHLY and CDR2 as FYNNEI. CDR3 length equals 13 residues. Source material: PBMCs. The rearrangement uses TRBV2 and TRBJ2-7, with a possible D match to TRBD1 (5 bases). This clonotype was sampled from a young man in good health and CMV-seropositive. CDR3 bases: TGTGCCAGCAGTGCGTCAGGGATTGGCGAGCAGTACTTC. This sequence encodes CASSASGIGEQYF. Variable domain in full (rest from reference TRBV2 and TRBJ2-7): EPEVTQTPSHQVTQMGQEVILRCVPISNHLYFYWYRQILGQKVEFLVSFYNNEISEKSEIFDDQFSVERPDGSNFTLKIRSTKLEDSAMYFCASSASGIGEQYFGPGTRLTVT.